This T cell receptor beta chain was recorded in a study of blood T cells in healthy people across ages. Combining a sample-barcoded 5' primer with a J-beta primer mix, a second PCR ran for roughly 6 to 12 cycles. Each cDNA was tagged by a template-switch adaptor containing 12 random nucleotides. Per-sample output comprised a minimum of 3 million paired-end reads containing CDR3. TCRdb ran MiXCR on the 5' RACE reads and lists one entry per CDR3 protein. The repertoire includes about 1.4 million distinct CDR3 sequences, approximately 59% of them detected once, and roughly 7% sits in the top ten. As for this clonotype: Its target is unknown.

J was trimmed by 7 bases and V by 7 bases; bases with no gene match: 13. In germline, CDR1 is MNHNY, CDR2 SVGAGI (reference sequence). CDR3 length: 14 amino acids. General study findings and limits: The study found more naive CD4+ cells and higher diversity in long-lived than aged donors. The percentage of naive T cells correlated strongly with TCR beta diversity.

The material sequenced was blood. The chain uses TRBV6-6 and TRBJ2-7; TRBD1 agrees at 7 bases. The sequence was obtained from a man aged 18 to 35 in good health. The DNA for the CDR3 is TGTGCCAGCACCCCTTCGAACCCCAGGGGGGAGCAGTACTTC. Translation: CASTPSNPRGEQYF.